This T cell receptor (beta chain) was identified in a study of cytomegalovirus exposure and HLA in healthy donors. Overall study: The study's early data release held about 85 million unique TCRs from HLA-typed donors. Study observations and caveats: Common viral pathogens seemed to be connected with several of the most significant clusters, according to a later analysis.

This CDR3 region has 17 residues. Germline values: CDR1 LNHNV, CDR2 YYDKDF (reference sequence). V lost 2 bases, J lost 1 base, and 8 bases stayed unmatched. About this clone: Its antigen is unidentified.

PCR involved 60 Vbeta and 13 Jbeta primers. This table comes from immunoSEQ multiplex PCR, and its TCRdb copy is limited to in-frame clones, with some not included. The profile shows roughly 150,000 clones, about four fifths of them singletons. At the time of sampling, donors were nominally healthy, though unrecorded immune exposures were likely. The V and J genes are TRBV15 and TRBJ1-2, with 9 nucleotides matching TRBD1. Sequencing input: PBMCs. The source of this sequence is a male donor in good health and CMV-seronegative. The CDR3 region is CATSRFFRQGGNYGYTF. CDR3 DNA: TGTGCCACCAGCAGATTCTTCAGACAGGGGGGTAACTATGGCTACACCTTC.